This T cell receptor (beta chain) emerged from a study of cytomegalovirus exposure and HLA in healthy donors. As for the study in general: A prior study identified 110 million or so unique TCR beta sequences from about 200 million T cells. HLA-typed donors contributed around 85 million unique TCRs, which were held in an early data release.

Samples came from healthy bone marrow donors. The PCR made use of 60 Vbeta and 13 Jbeta primers. Sequencing used immunoSEQ multiplex PCR; TCRdb keeps in-frame clones, though not all of them. The table records around 94,000 clones, roughly 83% of them present only once. Trimming removed 1 base from V and 8 bases from J, with 14 bases in between. The CDR3 has 15 residues. From germline, CDR1 is SGHDN and CDR2 FVKESK. The TCR originated in a man between 18 and 35 years old in good health and CMV-seronegative. V gene TRBV14 combines with J gene TRBJ1-4; D perhaps matches TRBD1 (5 bases). The specimen sequenced was PBMCs. The CDR3 DNA follows: TGTGCCAGCAGCCAAGCGGCTGGGGCAGGGGAAAAACTGTTTTTT. This encodes CASSQAAGAGEKLFF. Drawing the rest from reference TRBV14 and TRBJ1-4, the complete variable domain is EAGVTQFPSHSVIEKGQTVTLRCDPISGHDNLYWYRRVMGKEIKFLLHFVKESKQDESGMPNNRFLAERTGGTYSTLKVQPAELEDSGVYFCASSQAAGAGEKLFFGSGTQLSVL.